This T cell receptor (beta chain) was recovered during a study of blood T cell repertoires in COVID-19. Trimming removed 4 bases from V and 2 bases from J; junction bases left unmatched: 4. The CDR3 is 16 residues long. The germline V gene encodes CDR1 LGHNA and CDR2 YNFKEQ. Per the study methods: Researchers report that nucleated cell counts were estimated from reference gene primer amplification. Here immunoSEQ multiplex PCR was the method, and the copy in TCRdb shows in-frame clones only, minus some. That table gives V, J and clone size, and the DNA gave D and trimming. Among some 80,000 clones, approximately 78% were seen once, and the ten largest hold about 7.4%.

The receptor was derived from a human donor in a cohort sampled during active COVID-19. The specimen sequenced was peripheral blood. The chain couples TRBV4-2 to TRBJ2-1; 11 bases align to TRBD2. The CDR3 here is CASSPSTSGAYNEQFF. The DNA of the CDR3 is TGTGCCAGCAGCCCCTCGACTAGCGGGGCCTACAATGAGCAGTTCTTC.